Sequencing of this TCR beta chain was carried out in a study of cytomegalovirus exposure and HLA in healthy donors. Both 60 Vbeta primers and 13 Jbeta primers went into the PCR. The assay was immunoSEQ multiplex PCR, and TCRdb's table has in-frame clones only and misses some. The sample shows about 130,000 clones, roughly 8.8% of them seen only once. Study results and caveats: Relative to the approximately 670-donor mean, N-insertions were reportedly fewer in an Asian-associated ancestry cluster in a later analysis.

A note on this clone: Its specificity is not known.

The CDR3 has 17 residues. The V gene lost 1 base and the J gene lost 0 bases, with 13 bases spanning the gap. Per germline, CDR1 LNHDA and CDR2 SQIVND (reference sequence). Sequencing was carried out using PBMCs. The sequence derives from a woman aged 40 to 50 in good health and CMV-seropositive. The chain joins TRBV19 to TRBJ1-5, with TRBD1 as a possible D gene (5 bases). The CDR3 spells CASSIGAGDYSNQPQHF. The CDR3 DNA reads TGTGCCAGTAGTATAGGTGCCGGGGACTATAGCAATCAGCCCCAGCATTTT.